The 10 T cell receptor beta chains reported below all come from one sample, sequenced in a study of persistence of HIV-infected CD4 T cells. Sequencing used immunoSEQ version 4 in survey mode. The data were produced by immunoSEQ multiplex PCR, yet TCRdb's version contains in-frame clones alone and is incomplete. This table has roughly 43,000 clones, 89% appearing once. These TCRs are of unknown antigen specificity. This nonspecific control used anti-CD3/anti-CD28 bead stimulation of CD4+ T cells. Sorting of responding CD4+ T cells relied on upregulated CD40 ligand together with CD69. The specimen was CD4+ T cells sorted from PBMCs after roughly 17-hour stimulation, collected from a patient who received antiretroviral therapy. These receptors came from an adult man with HIV who was CMV-seropositive.

A few counts support this clone. CDR3 region: CASSPGRIYGYTF. CDR3 DNA: TGTGCCAGCAGCCCGGGACGGATCTATGGCTACACCTTC. V is TRBV7-9 and J is TRBJ1-2, with D possibly matching TRBD1 (5 bases). Germline V gives CDR1 SEHNR, CDR2 FQNEAQ (reference sequence). The CDR3 totals 13 residues. The V and J ends lost 5 bases and 4 bases respectively, with 11 bases between them.

This clone was seen just once. This chain links TRBV5-1 with TRBJ2-2; 7 bases map to TRBD1. Germline trimming cut 4 bases from V and 2 bases from J; bases unmatched to any gene: 5. Germline CDR1 and CDR2: SGHRS and YFSETQ. The CDR3 has 15 amino acids. The DNA for the CDR3 is TGCGCCAGCAGCCTGGGACAGATCAACACCGGGGAGCTGTTTTTT. Its translation is CASSLGQINTGELFF. The full variable domain, rest sourced from reference TRBV5-1 and TRBJ2-2, is KAGVTQTPRYLIKTRGQQVTLSCSPISGHRSVSWYQQTPGQGLQFLFEYFSETQRNKGNFPGRFSGRQFSNSRSEMNVSTLELGDSALYLCASSLGQINTGELFFGEGSRLTVL.

The chain joins TRBV5-1 to TRBJ2-7, with D possibly being TRBD2 (5 bases). This CDR3 is built from 12 residues. Germline CDR1 SGHRS, CDR2 YFSETQ. V gave up 0 bases and J gave up 9 bases, with 10 bases separating them. The CDR3 sequence: CASSLAGEGQYF. CDR3 DNA sequence: TGCGCCAGCAGCTTGGCCGGGGAAGGGCAGTACTTC.

This chain connects TRBV11-3 to TRBJ1-3; no definite D call. Between the trimmed V and J ends, which lost 2 bases and 3 bases, there was a span of 5 bases. The V gene's germline CDR1 is SGHNT and CDR2 YENEEA. The CDR3 totals 13 residues. CDR3 in DNA: TGTGCCAGCAGCTTAACACTTGGAAACACCATATATTTT. Translation: CASSLTLGNTIYF.

The V call is TRBV6-5, the J call TRBJ1-2; D remains unclear. Germline CDR1 and CDR2: MNHEY and SVGAGI. V dropped 6 bases and J dropped 0 bases, with 8 bases sitting between them. CDR3 length: 13 amino acids. The CDR3 is CASRAASNYGYTF. The DNA for the CDR3 is TGTGCCAGCAGGGCAGCATCTAACTATGGCTACACCTTC.

The chain has TRBV3-1 (or the pseudogene TRBV3-2) and TRBJ1-4, with 7 bases aligning to TRBD1. Germline V CDR1 and CDR2: LGHDT, YNNKEL (reference sequence). J gave up 8 bases and V 4 bases, and 7 bases lay outside the gene matches. The CDR3 spans 14 residues. The CDR3 sequence is CASSRGQVGEKLFF. The CDR3 DNA follows: TGTGCCAGCAGCCGTGGACAGGTTGGAGAAAAACTGTTTTTT.

This chain links TRBV24-1 with TRBJ1-1; D is unresolved. The V and J ends lost 4 bases and 0 bases respectively, with 8 bases between them. The length of the CDR3 is 14 residues. Germline loops: CDR1 KGHDR, CDR2 SFDVKD. CDR3 residues: CATSEGRMNTEAFF. CDR3 coding DNA: TGTGCCACCAGTGAAGGCAGGATGAACACTGAAGCTTTCTTT.

The genes are TRBV30 and TRBJ1-5; D ambiguous. Germline-derived CDR1 and CDR2 are GTSNPN and SVGIG (reference sequence). Trimming took 1 base from V and 5 from J, leaving 9 bases between them. CDR3 size: 13 residues. CDR3 DNA: TGTGCCTGGAGTGACTCTTTCTATCAGCCCCAGCATTTT. This sequence encodes CAWSDSFYQPQHF.

This chain joins TRBV2 and TRBJ1-2, with TRBD1 identical over 9 bases. The CDR3 extends over 14 amino acids. Trimming took 7 bases from V and 3 from J; bases not matched to a gene: 6. Germline V gives CDR1 SNHLY, CDR2 FYNNEI. The CDR3 region is CASILRQGDYGYTF. CDR3 sequence (DNA): TGTGCCAGCATCTTACGACAGGGGGACTATGGCTACACCTTC.

This clone was counted a few times. The rearrangement uses TRBV3-1 (or the pseudogene TRBV3-2) and TRBJ1-6, with D unclear. The CDR3 runs 16 residues. Germline V lookup: CDR1 LGHDT, CDR2 YNNKEL (reference sequence). V dropped 0 bases and J dropped 8 bases, with 14 bases sitting between them. The CDR3 loop reads CASSQDRRTKYSPLHF. CDR3 in DNA: TGTGCCAGCAGCCAAGATAGGCGGACGAAGTATTCACCCCTCCACTTT.